This TCR beta chain was identified in a study of cytomegalovirus exposure and HLA in healthy donors. Study observations and caveats: According to the study, some 160 TCR beta chains were cytomegalovirus-associated.

On this clone itself: Its antigen is unidentified.

PCR was performed using 60 Vbeta and 13 Jbeta primers. How the authors handled the data: The count from a later analysis was tens of millions of unique TCR beta chains, about 9.9 million of them shared. Using immunoSEQ multiplex PCR, the repertoire was profiled, and TCRdb retains in-frame clones only, with some absent. V, J and clone size reflect that table, while D and trimming were determined from the DNA. The clone table shows roughly 73,000 clones, with the ten largest holding 7.5%. CDR3 size: 15 residues. From germline, CDR1 is LNHDA and CDR2 SQIVND (reference sequence). Trimming stripped 7 bases from V and 1 base from J, with 15 bases between.

This TCR derives from a female donor in good health and CMV-seropositive. Specimen: PBMCs. The rearrangement uses TRBV19 and TRBJ2-3; weak D call: TRBD1 (6 bases). CDR3 DNA sequence: TGTGCCAGTAAACAGGGTGCGTGGGGCACAGATACGCAGTATTTT. Amino acid sequence: CASKQGAWGTDTQYF.